This TCR beta chain derives from a study of naive and memory T cell subsets (dated by TCRdb to about 2017). Describing the broader study: According to the figure summarizing the samples, there were around ten blood donors, 7 tuberculin skin test biopsies and 3 saline control biopsies. PCR2 was typically a SYBR Green qPCR stopped at a set threshold; low-input samples could instead use end-point PCR (roughly 6 cycles). The investigation overall reported the following: The RNA-based method was acknowledged as potentially sensitive to TCR transcript changes with T cell activation and differentiation.

This clonotype was seen at least ten times. The clone's antigen remains unknown. Nothing much larger sits one base from this clone, and base qualities are not available. Library construction relied on 5' RACE. Four rounds of PCR, run with the SP2 primer together with nested alpha and beta constant region primers, were used to amplify the ligated cDNA. For the blood and skin samples, TCR RNA was reverse transcribed with SuperScript IV using primers for the alpha and beta constant regions. An oligonucleotide carrying the Illumina SP2 primer and a UMI was ligated to the 3' end of the cDNA by means of T4 RNA ligase 1. To prevent hairpin formation, the 12-nucleotide UMI was made up of two random hexamers with an eight-base spacer between them. From the second PCR onward, TCR alpha and beta chain libraries were processed separately and dual indexed for multiplexing. After pooling, the indexed libraries were analyzed by capillary electrophoresis and sequenced on either an Illumina MiSeq or NextSeq. Libraries were spiked with PhiX DNA at about 5-7.5% so that base diversity was increased and cluster recognition was improved. The published analysis was carried out like this. Demultiplexor extracted UMIs from read 2, combined them with read 1 TCR sequence, and split reads by sample indices. Decombinator identified V and J genes and V-J junctions and gave each TCR a five-part identifier that included V and J deletions. UMIs were used by Collapsinator to correct sequencing errors and PCR amplification heterogeneity, so that a UMI-based abundance was obtained for each TCR. Identifiers were converted to nucleotide sequence by CDR3Translator and translated to amino acids, and CDR3 regions were extracted on the basis of terminal motifs. Error-corrected counts of alpha and beta TCRs from blood and skin were compared after being normalized to the amount of input RNA. The raw public reads went through TCRdb reprocessing: fastp at Q25, MiXCR clone calling, in-frame beta chains kept. Duplicate CDR3 protein sequences are folded into a single record with the most common DNA and genes. For this entry, the V and J calls and clone size follow TCRdb and not the study's own pipeline. Here the sample has approximately 58,000 distinct CDR3 sequences; 5.5% to 8.5% occur a single time. The ten most abundant clones make up more than 9.5% of the sample.

The study described a robust, sensitive protocol for amplifying, sequencing and analyzing TCRs, using 3' ligation of a UMI-containing oligonucleotide to TCR cDNA. Whole blood analysis involved drawing more than 2 ml of peripheral blood from adult healthy volunteers into Tempus tubes and then extracting RNA following the manufacturer's instructions. Total RNA was treated with RQ1 DNase, without cell sorting, prior to reverse transcription, with an input of about 1 to 1000 ng being targeted. Libraries were prepared from skin biopsies and whole blood so that pipeline robustness could be tested in samples in which T cells form a minority population. For CDR1 and CDR2, the germline V gene (reference sequence) lists LGHDT and YNNKEL. Including the terminal cysteine and phenylalanine, the CDR3 comprises 13 residues. Left in the record is the CDR3 DNA by itself, 39 bases read in frame from the first base. Trimming at the junction amounts to 3 bases on V and 1 base on J, and the germline ends lie 3 bases apart.

The rearrangement combines TRBV3-1 with TRBJ2-2; no D gene call is confident. This TCR came from a male donor in good health. The CDR3 loop reads CASSQGNTGELFF. The DNA sequence is as follows: TGTGCCAGCAGCCAGGGGAACACCGGGGAGCTGTTTTTT.